The following is a T cell receptor beta chain sequence with its context. The data belong to a study of blood T cells in healthy people across ages. V was shortened by 3 bases and J by 3 bases, with 9 bases between the two germline ends. This CDR3 is 12 amino acids long. Germline CDR1 DFQATT, CDR2 SNEGSKA (reference sequence). PCR was performed a second time for roughly 7 to 12 cycles using a sample-barcoded 5' primer and a J-beta primer mix. TCRdb analysed the 5' RACE reads with MiXCR anew, one entry per CDR3 protein. The data contain about 930,000 distinct CDR3 sequences, about 29% of them seen just once; the ten biggest clones take up roughly a tenth. These data are also associated with another study on T cells of mothers and their children.

The TCR sequence derives from a woman between 35 and 50 years old in good health. The chain has TRBV20-1 and TRBJ2-7; D is ambiguous. The sequenced sample was blood. The CDR3 nucleotides are TGCAGTGCTAGTGTGCGGAACTACGAGCAGTACTTC. It is translated as CSASVRNYEQYF.